This T cell receptor (beta chain) was documented in a study of blood T cells in healthy people across ages. The CDR3 has 17 amino acids. V gave up 1 base and J gave up 2 bases; unmatched junction bases: 4. Primed by a sample-barcoded 5' primer and a J-beta primer mix, a second PCR proceeded for about 7 to 12 cycles. The authors tagged each cDNA molecule using a template-switch adaptor with 12 random nucleotides. TCRdb analysed the 5' RACE reads with MiXCR anew, one entry per CDR3 protein. This sample has 590,000 or so distinct CDR3 sequences, with approximately 30% found just once. Whole-study findings and limits: PBMC samples, being unsorted, prevented any conclusive comparison of naive and antigen-experienced cells.

This clonotype was seen more than once but under ten times. Antigen specificity is unknown. The receptor was isolated from an elderly woman in good health. The chain couples TRBV12-3 or TRBV12-4 to TRBJ1-3; TRBD1 matches at 11 bases. Sequenced: blood. The CDR3 DNA follows: TGTGCCAGCAGTTTAGTAATGGGACAGGGGGCTGGAAACACCATATATTTT. Encoded protein: CASSLVMGQGAGNTIYF.